This T cell receptor beta chain was captured by sequencing in a study of control samples from healthy donors and cancer patients. The data were produced by immunoSEQ multiplex PCR, yet TCRdb's version contains in-frame clones alone and is incomplete. The sample consists of 75,000 to 90,000 clones, 70% to 90% of them appearing once. The CDR3 sequence is 13 residues long. CDR1 and CDR2 (germline): SGHNT, YYREEE (reference sequence). The V and J ends lost 2 bases and 7 bases, in that order; junction bases with no gene match: 5. Of note for this clone: This is likely a read error, given that the CDR3 carries no conserved phenylalanine or tryptophan at its end.

Sequencing was done on a sample of blood. The chain joins TRBV5-4 to TRBJ1-1; 7 nucleotides agree with TRBD1. This sequence originates from a man aged 50-59 years in good health. The CDR3 DNA follows: TGTGCCAGCAGCTTATTCGACAGGGTTGAAGCTTTCTCT. Translating gives CASSLFDRVEAFS.